This T cell receptor (beta chain) is drawn from a study of cytomegalovirus exposure and HLA in healthy donors. In regard to this clone: The antigen is not known.

The germline V gene has CDR1 SNHLY and CDR2 FYNNEI. There are 14 residues in the CDR3. V shed 5 bases and J shed 3 bases, with 13 bases lying between them. The PCR contained 60 Vbeta and 13 Jbeta primers. Some clones are missing from TCRdb's copy, which holds only in-frame ones; the method was immunoSEQ multiplex PCR. This sample has about 130,000 clones, with approximately 81% found just once. General study points: The authors enumerated roughly 180 TCR beta chains as linked to cytomegalovirus. CMV serostatus was the only immune exposure information that was available.

The V and J genes are TRBV2 and TRBJ1-1, with D uncertain. The origin of this receptor is a man between 18 and 29 years old in good health and CMV-seropositive. Material: PBMCs. The chain's CDR3 is CASSLGGRDTEAFF. CDR3 nucleotide sequence: TGTGCCAGCAGTCTAGGTGGTCGGGACACTGAAGCTTTCTTT.